The 17 T cell receptor beta chains reported below all come from one sample, sequenced in a study of identical twins. In TCRdb, the 5' RACE reads were re-called with MiXCR into one record per CDR3 protein. The sample consists of 350,000 or so distinct CDR3 sequences, 12% of them appearing once. This sample also belongs to another study, concerning yellow fever vaccine responses in identical twins.

Sequenced input: CD8+ T cells sorted from blood. These receptors all stem from a woman under 30 in good health.

This chain joins TRBV7-6 and TRBJ2-4; D remains unclear. Trimming shortened V by 5 bases and J by 1 base, and 15 bases separated the two germline ends. In germline, CDR1 is SGHVS, CDR2 FNYEAQ. The CDR3 loop spans 16 amino acids. In DNA form, the CDR3 reads TGTGCCAGCAGCCCCTCGACTGGTACGGCCAAAAACATTCAGTACTTC. Its protein is CASSPSTGTAKNIQYF.

The rearrangement uses TRBV7-6 and TRBJ2-1; TRBD2 matches at 15 bases. V gave up 5 bases and J gave up 10 bases; unmatched junction bases: 9. Germline V gives CDR1 SGHVS, CDR2 FNYEAQ. This CDR3 contains 16 residues. CDR3 nucleotides: TGTGCCAGCAGCCCCCGGACTAGCGGGGGGGCAGGGGAGCAGTTCTTC. This gives the protein CASSPRTSGGAGEQFF.

The CDR3 region has the DNA TGTGCCAGCAGCTTCCCTAATCAGGGTGGCTACACCTTC. Translating gives CASSFPNQGGYTF. The chain uses TRBV5-6 and TRBJ1-2, with D possibly matching TRBD1 (5 bases). The CDR3 is 13 amino acids. Trimming left V 2 bases short and J 7 bases short, with 12 bases between. The germline CDR1 and CDR2 sequences are SGHDT and YYEEEE. Full variable domain (remainder filled in from reference TRBV5-6 and TRBJ1-2): DAGVTQSPTHLIKTRGQQVTLRCSPKSGHDTVSWYQQALGQGPQFIFQYYEEEERQRGNFPDRFSGHQFPNYSSELNVNALLLGDSALYLCASSFPNQGGYTFGSGTRLTVV.

This clonotype occurred a few times. The chain is built from TRBV19 and TRBJ1-4; D remains ambiguous. Germline CDR1 LNHDA, CDR2 SQIVND (reference sequence). The CDR3 runs 11 residues. The V gene lost 2 bases and the J gene lost 8 bases, with 3 bases spanning the gap. The CDR3 reads CASSIKEKLFF. The CDR3 region has the DNA TGTGCCAGTAGTATAAAGGAAAAACTGTTTTTT.

The chain combines TRBV4-2 with TRBJ2-1; TRBD2 aligns across 13 bases. This CDR3 contains 16 residues. V lost 3 bases, J lost 8 bases, and 7 bases stayed unmatched. Germline CDR1 and CDR2: LGHNA and YNFKEQ. Written as DNA, the CDR3 is TGTGCCAGCAGCCAGTCCGGGACTAGCGGGATGGATGAGCAGTTCTTC. Translating it yields CASSQSGTSGMDEQFF.

This clonotype has a handful of counts. The chain links TRBV15 to TRBJ2-1; tentatively, D is TRBD1 (6 bases). The CDR3 length is 16 residues. The germline V and J ends were trimmed by 0 bases and 8 bases, with 17 bases remaining between them. The germline CDR1 and CDR2 sequences are LNHNV and YYDKDF (reference sequence). The DNA for the CDR3 is TGTGCCACCAGCAGAGAGGAAGGGGGTATTATTGATGAGCAGTTCTTC. Protein product: CATSREEGGIIDEQFF.

This clonotype was observed many times. The chain joins TRBV12-3 or TRBV12-4 to TRBJ2-1; a weak D match, TRBD2 (6 bases). The CDR3 totals 15 residues. Trimming took 2 bases from V and 4 from J, leaving 12 bases between them. The CDR3: CASSLFSGTYNEQFF. The CDR3 DNA is TGTGCCAGCAGTTTATTTTCCGGGACTTACAATGAGCAGTTCTTC.

This chain connects TRBV7-9 to TRBJ1-1; 8 nucleotides match TRBD1. Germline CDR1 is SEHNR and CDR2 is FQNEAQ (reference sequence). The CDR3 extends over 15 amino acids. V dropped 5 bases and J dropped 4; count of bases not matched to a gene: 9. Here the CDR3 DNA reads TGTGCCAGCAGCCTAGGACAGGGAGCGTCCACTGAAGCTTTCTTT. Translated: CASSLGQGASTEAFF.

This chain joins TRBV20-1 and TRBJ2-1, with D possibly TRBD1 on 5 matching bases. This CDR3 is 16 amino acids long. Trimming cost V 4 bases and J 6 bases, with 22 bases left between them. Germline lookup yields CDR1 DFQATT and CDR2 SNEGSKA (reference sequence). CDR3 coding DNA: TGCAGTGCTACAAGATATGGACAAAAGGGGTCCAATGAGCAGTTCTTC. This encodes CSATRYGQKGSNEQFF.

This clonotype was recorded at least ten times. The chain recombines TRBV9 with TRBJ2-1; tentatively, D is TRBD2 (6 bases). Looked up from germline, CDR1 is SGDLS and CDR2 is YYNGEE. The germline V and J ends were trimmed by 1 base and 4 bases, with 9 bases remaining between them. The length of the CDR3 is 14 residues. The CDR3 sequence: CASSVYGGYNEQFF. As DNA, the CDR3 is TGTGCCAGCAGCGTATACGGGGGTTACAATGAGCAGTTCTTC. Complete variable domain (other parts from reference TRBV9 and TRBJ2-1): DSGVTQTPKHLITATGQRVTLRCSPRSGDLSVYWYQQSLDQGLQFLIQYYNGEERAKGNILERFSAQQFPDLHSELNLSSLELGDSALYFCASSVYGGYNEQFFGPGTRLTVL.

This clonotype was seen a handful of times. For the CDR3, the DNA is TGTGCCAGCCGTGCGGGAGAGGGAGATACGCAGTATTTT. Its protein product is CASRAGEGDTQYF. The chain has TRBV6-2 or TRBV6-3 and TRBJ2-3; 7 positions agree with TRBD2. J gave up 5 bases and V 8 bases, and 7 bases lay outside the gene matches. The CDR3 is made up of 13 amino acids. Germline CDR1 and CDR2: MNHEY and SVGEGT.

This sequence joins TRBV5-4 and TRBJ2-4; 8 bases map to TRBD2. The CDR3 has 15 residues. With V trimmed by 2 bases and J by 0 bases, 1 base remained unmatched. CDR1 is SGHNT, CDR2 YYREEE, per germline (reference sequence). For the CDR3, the DNA is TGTGCCAGCAGCTTTAGCGGGATAGCCAAAAACATTCAGTACTTC. Translated, it gives CASSFSGIAKNIQYF.

In this sample, this clonotype turned up a few times. V gene TRBV2 combines with J gene TRBJ2-1, with 8 bases aligning to TRBD1. V was pared by 7 bases and J by 4 bases, with 9 bases of the junction left unmatched. The CDR3 is made up of 15 amino acids. Looked up from germline, CDR1 is SNHLY and CDR2 is FYNNEI. Written as DNA, the CDR3 is TGTGCCAGCACCAACCGGGACAGGCCGTACAATGAGCAGTTCTTC. This sequence encodes CASTNRDRPYNEQFF.

The CDR3 sequence is CASKALASGGTGGNEQFF. The CDR3 nucleotides are TGTGCCAGCAAAGCTTTGGCTAGCGGGGGGACCGGGGGCAATGAGCAGTTCTTC. V gene TRBV11-1 combines with J gene TRBJ2-1, with 11 bases identical to TRBD2. V lost 7 bases and J lost 6; bases outside the gene matches: 17. CDR1 and CDR2 (germline): SGHAT, FQDESV (reference sequence). There are 18 residues in the CDR3.

This clonotype was observed many times. The chain carries TRBV12-3 or TRBV12-4 and TRBJ1-6; D not resolved. Trimming took off 2 bases at V and 5 bases at J, with 7 bases between the two ends. This CDR3 has 14 residues. In DNA, the CDR3 is TGTGCCAGCAGTTTATGGCAGAATAATTCACCCCTCCACTTT. Translated, it gives CASSLWQNNSPLHF.

There are a few counts of this clonotype. The V and J genes are TRBV4-1 and TRBJ2-5, with 7 bases identical to TRBD2. Germline V CDR1 and CDR2: MGHRA, YSYEKL. J lost 2 bases, V lost 4 bases, and 4 bases had no gene match. This CDR3 comprises 14 residues. CDR3 sequence: CASSLPGGQETQYF. CDR3 DNA sequence: TGCGCCAGCAGCCTCCCGGGGGGTCAAGAGACCCAGTACTTC.

This chain uses TRBV6-1 with TRBJ1-1, with 8 bases aligning to TRBD1. Germline assignment: CDR1 MNHNS and CDR2 SASEGT. The CDR3 contains 17 residues. The junction had 9 bases not matched to a gene; V was cut back by 0 bases and J by 3 bases. In DNA, the CDR3 is TGTGCCAGCAGTGAAGCCCTATGGACAGGGTGGGACACTGAAGCTTTCTTT. It specifies CASSEALWTGWDTEAFF.